This TCR beta chain was identified in a study of cytomegalovirus exposure and HLA in healthy donors. Per germline, CDR1 SGHDT and CDR2 YYEEEE. This CDR3 has 13 residues. V was pared by 3 bases and J by 8 bases, with 14 bases between. Vbeta (60) and Jbeta (13) primers were used in the PCR. Generated by immunoSEQ multiplex PCR, the TCRdb table keeps only in-frame clones and is missing some. The sample consists of 150,000 to 200,000 clones, roughly 72% of them appearing once. This TCR came from a middle-aged man in good health and CMV-seropositive. The rearrangement uses TRBV5-6 and TRBJ1-2; D uncertain. The sequenced sample consisted of PBMCs. The CDR3 DNA reads TGTGCCAGCAGCTCCGCCAACTTCCGGGGCTACACCTTC. This codes for CASSSANFRGYTF.